The rows below give T cell receptor beta chains drawn from one sample of a study of CD8+CD57+ T cells in acquired aplastic anemia. Each CDR3 protein gets one entry after TCRdb re-called the reads with MiXCR. Among 450,000 to 550,000 distinct CDR3 sequences listed, around 32% were seen once. Source material: sorted CD4+, CD8+, or CD8+CD57+ T cells (not recorded which) from PBMCs. All receptors come from a human donor with aplastic anemia. Both conserved end residues are part of each CDR3. The D gene is left open where the match is weak. Clone size is stated in some rows and not others, as once, few, many or a class when expanded.

>TRBV2|.|TRBJ1-6|TRBD1
CASRGTAGRPSYNSPLHF
TGTGCCAGCAGAGGGACAGCGGGCAGACCCTCCTATAATTCACCCCTCCACTTT
>TRBV25-1|.|TRBJ2-5|.
CASSYSPPGSQETQYF
TGTGCCAGCAGTTACTCCCCTCCGGGGTCTCAAGAGACCCAGTACTTC
>TRBV6-5|few|TRBJ1-2|TRBD1
CASRGTVLAWGYTF
TGTGCCAGCAGGGGGACAGTTCTAGCTTGGGGCTACACCTTC
>TRBV10-3|many|TRBJ1-2|TRBD1
CAISESRMDRSLYGYTF
TGTGCCATCAGTGAAAGTCGGATGGACAGGAGTCTTTATGGCTACACCTTC
>TRBV12-3/TRBV12-4|few|TRBJ1-5|.
CASSLFRQGRPQHF
TGTGCCAGCAGTTTATTCAGGCAGGGACGGCCCCAGCATTTT
>TRBV29-1|once|TRBJ1-2|.
CSVPFRQFQHGYTF
TGCAGCGTCCCTTTCCGACAGTTCCAGCATGGCTACACCTTC
>TRBV20-1|few|TRBJ2-7|.
CREQMAATYEQYF
TGCAGGGAACAAATGGCAGCTACCTACGAGCAGTACTTC
>TRBV24-1|.|TRBJ2-1|TRBD1
CATSDLPGGQGVIEQFF
TGTGCCACCAGTGATCTTCCCGGGGGACAGGGAGTTATTGAGCAGTTCTTC
>TRBV12-3/TRBV12-4|.|TRBJ1-5|TRBD1
CASSSDRVLSYSNQPQHF
TGTGCCAGCAGTTCTGACAGGGTCTTATCCTACAGCAATCAGCCCCAGCATTTT
>TRBV20-1|.|TRBJ2-3|.
CSSSATDTQYF
TGCAGCTCTAGCGCCACAGATACGCAGTATTTT
>TRBV7-2|many|TRBJ1-6|.
CASSLKGGGGSPLHF
TGTGCCAGCAGCTTAAAGGGAGGGGGAGGTTCACCCCTCCACTTT
>TRBV10-3|many|TRBJ1-1|.
CAISGVGGQRTEAFF
TGTGCCATCAGTGGGGTAGGGGGGCAGAGGACTGAAGCTTTCTTT
>TRBV20-1|.|TRBJ2-1|TRBD2
CSASFIGGGESSYNEQFF
TGCAGTGCTAGCTTTATTGGCGGGGGGGAGAGCTCCTACAATGAGCAGTTCTTC
>TRBV20-1|many|TRBJ2-7|.
CSARVPPFDEQYF
TGCAGTGCTAGAGTCCCGCCATTCGACGAGCAGTACTTC
>TRBV2|many|TRBJ1-4|TRBD1
CASRGGQNNEKLFF
TGTGCCAGCAGGGGGGGACAGAATAATGAAAAACTGTTTTTT
>TRBV24-1|.|TRBJ1-2|TRBD1
CATSDCPGQGARGYTF
TGTGCCACCAGTGATTGCCCGGGACAGGGGGCGAGAGGCTACACCTTC
>TRBV29-1|.|TRBJ1-2|TRBD1
CSSGQVYGYTF
TGCAGCTCGGGACAGGTCTATGGCTACACCTTC
>TRBV20-1|many|TRBJ1-2|.
CSANPGVYGYTF
TGCAGTGCTAACCCAGGGGTGTATGGCTACACCTTC
>TRBV20-1|.|TRBJ1-4|.
CSASRTEADKLFF
TGCAGTGCTAGTCGGACAGAGGCGGACAAACTGTTTTTT
>TRBV25-1|.|TRBJ2-7|TRBD1
CASSEEGQGGVEQYF
TGTGCCAGCAGTGAAGAAGGACAGGGAGGAGTCGAGCAGTACTTC
>TRBV7-9|.|TRBJ2-7|.
CASSSQENAYEQYF
TGTGCCAGCAGCTCCCAGGAGAATGCCTACGAGCAGTACTTC
>TRBV7-9|many|TRBJ2-3|.
CASSTQTGSTDTQYF
TGTGCCAGCAGCACACAGACCGGGAGCACAGATACGCAGTATTTT